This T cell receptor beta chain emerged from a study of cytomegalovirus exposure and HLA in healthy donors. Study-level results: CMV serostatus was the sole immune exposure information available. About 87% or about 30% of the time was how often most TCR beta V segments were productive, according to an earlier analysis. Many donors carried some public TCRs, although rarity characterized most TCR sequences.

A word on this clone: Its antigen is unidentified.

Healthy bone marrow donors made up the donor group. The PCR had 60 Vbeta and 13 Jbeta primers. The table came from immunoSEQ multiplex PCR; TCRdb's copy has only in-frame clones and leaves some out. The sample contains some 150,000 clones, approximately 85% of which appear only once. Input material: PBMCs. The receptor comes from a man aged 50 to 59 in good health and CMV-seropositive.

The CDR3 protein is CASRSRTGGSEGTQYF. DNA for the CDR3: TGCGCCAGCAGAAGCCGGACAGGGGGAAGTGAGGGTACGCAGTATTTT. The V and J genes are TRBV5-1 and TRBJ2-3, with 10 bases identical to TRBD1. Germline V gives CDR1 SGHRS, CDR2 YFSETQ. Trimming at V came to 5 bases and at J to 8 bases, leaving 14 bases not matched to a gene. The CDR3 extends over 16 amino acids.